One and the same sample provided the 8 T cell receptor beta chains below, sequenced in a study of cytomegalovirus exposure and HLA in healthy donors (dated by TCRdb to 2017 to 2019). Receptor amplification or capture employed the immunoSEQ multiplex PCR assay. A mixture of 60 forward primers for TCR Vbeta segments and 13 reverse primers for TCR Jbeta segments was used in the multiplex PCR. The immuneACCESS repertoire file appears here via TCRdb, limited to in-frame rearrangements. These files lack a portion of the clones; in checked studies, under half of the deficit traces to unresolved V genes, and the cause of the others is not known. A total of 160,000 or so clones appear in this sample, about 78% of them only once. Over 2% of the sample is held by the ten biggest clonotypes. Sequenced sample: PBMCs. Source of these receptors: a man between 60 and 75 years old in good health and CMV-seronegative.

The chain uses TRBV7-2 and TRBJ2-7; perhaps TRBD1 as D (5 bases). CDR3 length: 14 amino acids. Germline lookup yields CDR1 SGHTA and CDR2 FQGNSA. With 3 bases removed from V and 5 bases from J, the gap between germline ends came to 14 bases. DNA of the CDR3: TGTGCCAGCAGCTTCACAGTGGGGCCTCACGAGCAGTACTTC. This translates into CASSFTVGPHEQYF. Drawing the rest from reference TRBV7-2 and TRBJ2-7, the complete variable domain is GAGVSQSPSNKVTEKGKDVELRCDPISGHTALYWYRQSLGQGLEFLIYFQGNSAPDKSGLPSDRFSAERTGGSVSTLTIQRTQQEDSAVYLCASSFTVGPHEQYFGPGTRLTVT.

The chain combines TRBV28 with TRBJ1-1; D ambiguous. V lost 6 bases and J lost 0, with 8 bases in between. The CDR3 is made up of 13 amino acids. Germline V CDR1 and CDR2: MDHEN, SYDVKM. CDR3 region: CASSHLMNTEAFF. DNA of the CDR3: TGTGCCAGCAGCCACTTAATGAACACTGAAGCTTTCTTT.

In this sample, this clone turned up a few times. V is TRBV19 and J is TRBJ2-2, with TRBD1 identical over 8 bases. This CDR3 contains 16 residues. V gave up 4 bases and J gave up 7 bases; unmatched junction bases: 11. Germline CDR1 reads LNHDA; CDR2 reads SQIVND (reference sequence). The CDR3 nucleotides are TGTGCCAGTAGTACCCGGACAGGGTTGGGTGGCGGGGAGCTGTTTTTT. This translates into CASSTRTGLGGGELFF. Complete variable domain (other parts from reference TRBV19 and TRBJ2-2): DGGITQSPKYLFRKEGQNVTLSCEQNLNHDAMYWYRQDPGQGLRLIYYSQIVNDFQKGDIAEGYSVSREKKESFPLTVTSAQKNPTAFYLCASSTRTGLGGGELFFGEGSRLTVL.

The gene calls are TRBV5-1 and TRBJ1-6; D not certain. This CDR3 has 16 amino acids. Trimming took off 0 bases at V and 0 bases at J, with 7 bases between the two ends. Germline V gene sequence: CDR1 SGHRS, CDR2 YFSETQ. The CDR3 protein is CASSLETSSYNSPLHF. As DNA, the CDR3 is TGCGCCAGCAGCTTGGAAACGAGCTCCTATAATTCACCCCTCCACTTT.

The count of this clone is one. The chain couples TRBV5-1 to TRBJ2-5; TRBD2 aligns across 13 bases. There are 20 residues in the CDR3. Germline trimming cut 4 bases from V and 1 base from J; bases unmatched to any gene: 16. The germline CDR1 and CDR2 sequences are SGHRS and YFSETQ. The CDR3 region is CASSPRTSGGPTGSQETQYF. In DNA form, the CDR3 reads TGCGCCAGCAGCCCGAGGACTAGCGGGGGCCCCACGGGCTCCCAAGAGACCCAGTACTTC.

The CDR3 loop reads CASSGWRGRNTGELFF. CDR3 DNA sequence: TGTGCCAGTAGTGGGTGGAGGGGGCGGAACACCGGGGAGCTGTTTTTT. The chain combines TRBV19 with TRBJ2-2; possible D gene TRBD1, 7 bases. The V end was cut by 5 bases, the J end by 1 base, with 14 bases between. Germline values: CDR1 LNHDA, CDR2 SQIVND (reference sequence). CDR3 length equals 16 residues.

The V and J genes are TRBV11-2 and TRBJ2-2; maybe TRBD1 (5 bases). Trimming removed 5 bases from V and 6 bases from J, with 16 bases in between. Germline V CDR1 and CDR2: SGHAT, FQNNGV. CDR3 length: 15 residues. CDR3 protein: CASSLDSGFPGELFF. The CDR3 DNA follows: TGTGCCAGCAGCCTCGACAGTGGTTTCCCCGGGGAGCTGTTTTTT.

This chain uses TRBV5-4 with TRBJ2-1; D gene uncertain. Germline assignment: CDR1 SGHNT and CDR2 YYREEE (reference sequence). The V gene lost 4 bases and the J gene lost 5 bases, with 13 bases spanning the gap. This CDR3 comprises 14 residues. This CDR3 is CASSGIQVDNEQFF. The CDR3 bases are TGTGCCAGCAGCGGAATCCAGGTAGACAATGAGCAGTTCTTC.